This TCR beta chain was documented in a study of CD8+ T cells in alopecia areata. Whole-study results and caveats: Higher clonality than in normal scalp was seen in lesional scalp, especially alopecia totalis/universalis. Scalp samples also yield sequences of resident alphabeta T cells from normal skin.

Sequencing used cDNA as its template, made by extracting RNA and reverse transcribing it. Generated by immunoSEQ multiplex PCR, the TCRdb table keeps only in-frame clones and is missing some. The data show about 210,000 clones, around 65% seen once. Concerning this clone itself: What it binds is unknown.

The CDR3 covers 13 residues. Germline loops: CDR1 SGHDT, CDR2 YYEEEE. After removal of 0 bases from V and 8 bases from J, the junction contained 4 bases not matched to a gene. Treatment in this sample: oral pan-JAK inhibitor, 5-10 mg twice daily. The sorting of PBMCs gave CD4+ and CD8+ T cells. Sequenced material: CD4+ T cells sorted from blood, taken at week 4, from a patient treated with tofacitinib. This clonotype was sampled from a human donor with alopecia areata. The chain links TRBV5-6 to TRBJ2-5, with TRBD2 matching over 7 bases. CDR3 DNA: TGTGCCAGCAGCTTGGGACAGCGGGAAACCCAGTACTTC. This codes for CASSLGQRETQYF.